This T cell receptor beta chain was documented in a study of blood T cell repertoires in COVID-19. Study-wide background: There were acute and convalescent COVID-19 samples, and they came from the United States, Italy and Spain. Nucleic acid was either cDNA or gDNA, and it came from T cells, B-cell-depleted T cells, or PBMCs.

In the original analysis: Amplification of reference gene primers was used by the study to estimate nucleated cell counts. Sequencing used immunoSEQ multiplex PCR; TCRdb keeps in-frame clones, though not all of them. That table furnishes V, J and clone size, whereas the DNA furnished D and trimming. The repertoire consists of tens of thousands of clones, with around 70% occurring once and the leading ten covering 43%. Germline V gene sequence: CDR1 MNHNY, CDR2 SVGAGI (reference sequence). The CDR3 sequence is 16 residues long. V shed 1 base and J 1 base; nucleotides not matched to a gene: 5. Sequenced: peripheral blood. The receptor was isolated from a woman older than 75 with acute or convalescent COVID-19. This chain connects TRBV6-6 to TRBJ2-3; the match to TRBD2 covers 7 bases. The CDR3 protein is CASSYLAGEGTDTQYF. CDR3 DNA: TGTGCCAGCAGTTACTTGGCGGGGGAGGGCACAGATACGCAGTATTTT.